The rows below give T cell receptor beta chains drawn from one sample of a study of shared clonotypes between healthy human individuals. Only in-frame clones appear in the TCRdb table, and some are missing; sequencing was by immunoSEQ multiplex PCR. The sample has about 560,000 clones, around 80% seen once. The sequenced material came from PBMCs. The receptors were sampled from a woman between 40 and 55 years old in good health. Some clones in this sample may be carry-over from other donors' samples. Both conserved end residues are part of each CDR3. The D gene is left open where the match is weak. The listing skips clone size in some rows; elsewhere it reads once, few, many or a size class.

>TRBV4-2|.|.|TRBJ2-2|17
CASSQGDGRDYTGELFF
TGTGCCAGCAGCCAAGGAGATGGGAGAGACTACACCGGGGAGCTGTTTTTT
>TRBV10-3|few|.|TRBJ1-2|14
CAISERGPNYGYTF
TGTGCCATCAGTGAACGAGGGCCAAACTATGGCTACACCTTC
>TRBV5-1|.|.|TRBJ1-1|14
CASSLGQRDTEAFF
TGCGCCAGCAGCTTGGGCCAGAGGGACACTGAAGCTTTCTTT
>TRBV6-6|.|.|TRBJ2-7|16
CASSYLAGTSVYEQYF
TGTGCCAGCAGTTACTTGGCGGGGACCTCTGTCTACGAGCAGTACTTC
>TRBV2|many|.|TRBJ2-1|11
CASSDAVQQFF
TGTGCCAGCAGTGACGCAGTGCAGCAGTTCTTC
>TRBV9|.|.|TRBJ2-2|14
CASSASGATGELFF
TGTGCCAGCAGCGCGTCGGGAGCCACCGGGGAGCTGTTTTTT
>TRBV28|.|TRBD2|TRBJ2-1|13
CASSGTIGGEQFF
TGTGCCAGCAGCGGGACTATCGGGGGTGAGCAGTTCTTC
>TRBV7-2|once|.|TRBJ2-7|16
CASSPTFGGPSYEQYF
TGTGCCAGCAGCCCCACGTTCGGAGGGCCCAGTTACGAGCAGTACTTC
>TRBV6-1|.|TRBD1|TRBJ2-2|18
CASSERSTGTGNTGELFF
TGTGCCAGCAGTGAACGCAGTACTGGGACAGGCAACACCGGGGAGCTGTTTTTT
>TRBV4-1|.|.|TRBJ1-1|16
CASSHVRTTGHTEAFF
TGCGCCAGCAGCCACGTTAGGACAACGGGTCACACTGAAGCTTTCTTT
>TRBV7-3|.|TRBD2|TRBJ2-3|15
CASSLTGGSTDTQYF
TGTGCCAGCAGCTTAACGGGAGGGAGCACAGATACGCAGTATTTT
>TRBV28|.|.|TRBJ1-3|16
CASSSVGRSSGNTIYF
TGTGCCAGCAGTTCGGTAGGGAGGTCCTCTGGAAACACCATATATTTT
>TRBV29-1|.|.|TRBJ2-7|12
CSVRQDSYEQYF
TGCAGCGTCCGACAGGATTCCTACGAGCAGTACTTC
>TRBV6-1|.|.|TRBJ1-2|13
CASTIGLQGGYTF
TGTGCCAGCACCATAGGGCTACAGGGTGGCTACACCTTC
>TRBV7-3|.|TRBD1|TRBJ2-5|13
CASSRQGAETQYF
TGTGCCAGCAGCCGACAGGGAGCAGAGACCCAGTACTTC
>TRBV27|few|.|TRBJ2-5|14
CASSPGQNGETQYF
TGTGCCAGCAGCCCCGGACAGAATGGAGAGACCCAGTACTTC
>TRBV7-9|.|.|TRBJ2-1|12
CASSFSNNEQFF
TGTGCCAGCAGCTTTAGTAACAATGAGCAGTTCTTC
>TRBV4-2|.|TRBD2|TRBJ2-5|17
CASSQGTSGRVVETQYF
TGTGCCAGCAGCCAAGGGACTAGCGGGAGGGTGGTTGAGACCCAGTACTTC
>TRBV6-5|.|.|TRBJ2-7|14
CASSYPGGIHEQYF
TGTGCCAGCAGTTACCCTGGGGGGATTCACGAGCAGTACTTC
>TRBV30|once|.|TRBJ1-1|15
CAWRKRRGPGTEAFF
TGTGCCTGGAGGAAACGCAGGGGTCCGGGGACTGAAGCTTTCTTT
>TRBV7-6|.|TRBD2|TRBJ2-1|16
CASSPPRGRASNEQFF
TGTGCCAGCAGCCCCCCCCGCGGGAGGGCCAGTAATGAGCAGTTCTTC
>TRBV25-1|.|.|TRBJ2-3|14
CASQPTSGSFTQYF
TGTGCCAGCCAACCCACCAGCGGCAGTTTTACGCAGTATTTT
>TRBV2|few|TRBD1|TRBJ2-2|13
CASSEQGAGELFF
TGTGCCAGCAGTGAACAGGGGGCCGGGGAGCTGTTTTTT
>TRBV2|.|.|TRBJ2-5|14
CASSDREKGKTQYF
TGTGCCAGCAGTGACAGGGAGAAGGGAAAGACCCAGTACTTC
>TRBV5-4|.|.|TRBJ1-4|14
CASSLSGTNEKLFF
TGTGCCAGCAGCTTGTCGGGGACTAATGAAAAACTGTTTTTT
>TRBV2|.|.|TRBJ2-1|13
CASSPALASKSFF
TGTGCCAGCAGCCCGGCACTGGCCTCAAAGTCGTTCTTC
>TRBV18|many|.|TRBJ1-6|12
CASSPGNSPLHF
TGTGCCAGCTCACCAGGGAATTCACCCCTCCACTTT
>TRBV2|.|.|TRBJ2-3|13
CASELGVSDTQYF
TGTGCCAGCGAACTAGGAGTCTCAGATACGCAGTATTTT
>TRBV6-1|.|.|TRBJ2-7|18
CASSDRHSPSAISYEQYF
TGTGCCAGCAGTGACAGGCATTCCCCTAGCGCGATTTCCTACGAGCAGTACTTC
>TRBV5-1|.|.|TRBJ2-1|15
CASSLEDSSYNEQFF
TGCGCCAGCAGCTTAGAGGATAGCTCCTACAATGAGCAGTTCTTC
>TRBV4-1|.|TRBD1|TRBJ1-1|16
CASSQVPPGQLVRAFF
TGCGCCAGCAGCCAAGTTCCTCCGGGACAGCTGGTGAGGGCTTTCTTT
>TRBV9|.|.|TRBJ2-1|14
CASSVATSYNEQFF
TGTGCCAGCAGCGTAGCCACCTCCTACAATGAGCAGTTCTTC
>TRBV27|.|.|TRBJ2-7|14
CASSLGRYSYEQYF
TGTGCCAGCAGTTTGGGGCGCTACTCCTACGAGCAGTACTTC
>TRBV19|.|.|TRBJ1-3|14
CASEDRPSGNTIYF
TGTGCCAGTGAGGACAGACCCTCTGGAAACACCATATATTTT
>TRBV4-1|.|TRBD1|TRBJ1-5|14
CASSQSGTGQPQHF
TGCGCCAGCAGCCAAAGCGGGACAGGTCAGCCCCAGCATTTT
>TRBV6-5|few|TRBD1|TRBJ1-2|14
CASSPMAAGGGYTF
TGTGCCAGCAGCCCCATGGCGGCAGGGGGTGGCTACACCTTC
>TRBV2|.|TRBD2|TRBJ2-1|15
CASRSSSGGYNEQFF
TGTGCCAGCAGGTCCTCTAGCGGGGGGTACAATGAGCAGTTCTTC
>TRBV29-1|.|TRBD1|TRBJ2-2|14
CSVARDSNTGELFF
TGCAGCGTTGCCCGGGACAGTAACACCGGGGAGCTGTTTTTT
>TRBV6-1|few|.|TRBJ2-7|13
CASSIRPDYEQYF
TGTGCCAGCAGTATACGACCAGATTACGAGCAGTACTTC
>TRBV6-6|once|.|TRBJ1-4|15
CASSPRDATNEKLFF
TGTGCCAGCAGCCCGCGGGACGCAACTAATGAAAAACTGTTTTTT
>TRBV29-1|.|.|TRBJ1-2|14
CSVGGVPGGYGYTF
TGCAGCGTTGGCGGGGTTCCGGGGGGCTATGGCTACACCTTC
>TRBV28|.|.|TRBJ1-2|14
CASSLPGTSYGYTF
TGTGCCAGCAGTTTACCCGGGACTTCCTATGGCTACACCTTC
>TRBV10-3|.|TRBD2|TRBJ2-1|15
CAISEGSGRGNEQFF
TGTGCCATCAGTGAGGGTAGCGGGAGGGGCAATGAGCAGTTCTTC
>TRBV11-2|.|TRBD1|TRBJ2-7|17
CASSLGQGATNSYEQYF
TGTGCCAGCAGCCTGGGACAGGGGGCGACAAACTCCTACGAGCAGTACTTC
>TRBV5-1|.|TRBD1|TRBJ1-4|16
CASSPGQGGVAEKLFF
TGCGCCAGCAGCCCCGGACAGGGAGGAGTCGCGGAAAAACTGTTTTTT
>TRBV27|.|.|TRBJ1-3|13
CASRPAGVDTIYF
TGTGCCAGCAGACCGGCTGGAGTGGACACCATATATTTT
>TRBV6-5|.|TRBD2|TRBJ2-7|14
CASKYSGNQGEQYF
TGTGCCAGCAAATATAGCGGGAACCAGGGGGAGCAGTACTTC
>TRBV19|.|TRBD1|TRBJ1-5|16
CASSTGGSYSNQPQHF
TGTGCCAGTAGTACAGGGGGCTCTTATAGCAATCAGCCCCAGCATTTT
>TRBV5-4|.|TRBD1|TRBJ2-3|15
CASSPDRGRTDTQYF
TGTGCCAGCAGCCCGGACAGGGGACGCACAGATACGCAGTATTTT
>TRBV18|.|TRBD2|TRBJ2-7|14
CASSPSGSSYEQYF
TGTGCCAGCTCACCCAGCGGGAGCTCCTACGAGCAGTACTTC
>TRBV6-4|.|.|TRBJ2-1|14
CASSPGETYNEQFF
TGTGCCAGCAGCCCGGGGGAAACCTACAATGAGCAGTTCTTC
>TRBV4-1|.|.|TRBJ2-1|11
CASSQTSEQFF
TGCGCCAGCAGCCAGACCTCTGAGCAGTTCTTC
>TRBV7-9|.|TRBD2|TRBJ2-1|19
CASSFTGTSGRPGVDEQFF
TGTGCCAGCAGCTTTACCGGGACTAGCGGGAGGCCGGGGGTCGATGAGCAGTTCTTC
>TRBV7-8|.|TRBD1|TRBJ1-1|15
CASSLARTGFTEAFF
TGTGCCAGCAGCTTAGCGCGGACAGGGTTCACTGAAGCTTTCTTT